Following are 24 T cell receptor beta chains from one sample sequenced in a study of T cell clonality in common variable immunodeficiency. Produced via immunoSEQ multiplex PCR; TCRdb's table is partial and in-frame only. The specimen gives roughly 34,000 clones without singletons; the ten biggest hold around 3%. Sequencing used peripheral blood mononuclear cells. Receptor source: a person aged 18 to 69 in good health.

This clone appeared many times. The CDR3 sequence is CASSLAVDRVYEQYF. CDR3 DNA (partial): TGTGCCAGCAGCTTAGCGGTGGACAGAGTCTACGAG. This chain uses TRBV7-2 with TRBJ2-7; the D gene is possibly TRBD1 (6 bases). The CDR3 extends 3 residues past the end of the read, so its final part is completed from the germline J gene. Trimming left V 0 bases short and J 3 bases short, with 12 bases between. The length of the CDR3 is 15 residues. Germline loops: CDR1 SGHTA, CDR2 FQGNSA.

This clone came up many times. The missing CDR3 end, 3 residues past where the read stops, is filled in from the germline J gene. The genes are TRBV5-1 and TRBJ2-3; TRBD2 matches 7 bases. Germline assignment: CDR1 SGHRS and CDR2 YFSETQ. The CDR3 runs to 14 residues. V lost 4 bases and J lost 5; bases outside the gene matches: 7. Partial CDR3 DNA: TGCGCCAGCAGCATCGGACGGGGGGAAGATACG. Translating it yields CASSIGRGEDT. The CDR3, in full, reads CASSIGRGEDTQYF.

This clone was recorded at least ten times. The CDR3 end is not reached by the read, which stops 3 residues before it; the germline J gene fills it in. This chain uses TRBV12-3 or TRBV12-4 with TRBJ2-5, with TRBD1 matching over 10 bases. V lost 5 bases to trimming and J lost 7 bases; unmatched junction nucleotides: 1. The CDR3 length is 12 residues. The CDR3 loop reads CASSRDRGTQYF. The sequenced CDR3 bases are TGTGCCAGCAGTCGGGACAGGGGGACC.

This clone was counted at least ten times. The read falls 3 residues short of the CDR3 end, and the missing part is taken from the germline J gene. The same CDR3 can be traced to other DNA sequences in this sample. This sequence joins TRBV20-1 and TRBJ2-1; 9 bases match TRBD2. In germline, CDR1 is DFQATT, CDR2 SNEGSKA (reference sequence). CDR3 length: 14 amino acids. The CDR3 spells CSARLAGGSDEQFF. The part of the CDR3 DNA that was read is TGCAGCGCGCGACTCGCGGGAGGGTCGGATGAG.

This clone was recorded many times. The sequenced fragment ends 3 residues before the CDR3 boundary, so the rest is inferred from the germline J gene. V usage is TRBV20-1 and J usage is TRBJ2-7; 9 bases match TRBD2. The germline V gene has CDR1 DFQATT and CDR2 SNEGSKA (reference sequence). This CDR3 region has 14 residues. V shed 3 bases, J shed 1 base, and the junction held 4 bases outside the gene matches. The covered CDR3 bases are TGCAGTGCTAGGGGGACTAGCAGATCCTACGAG. Protein: CSARGTSRSYE. The CDR3 as a whole reads CSARGTSRSYEQYF.

This clone was seen ten or more times. Read data end 3 residues before the CDR3 end; the end is taken from the germline J gene. This sequence joins TRBV5-1 and TRBJ2-5, with D perhaps matching TRBD1 (5 bases). This CDR3 contains 13 residues. V lost 0 bases to trimming and J lost 5 bases, with 8 bases between them. CDR1 is SGHRS and CDR2 is YFSETQ in the germline V gene. The CDR3 spells CASSLGTLETQYF. The sequenced CDR3 bases are TGCGCCAGCAGCTTGGGGACACTGGAGACC.

This clone appeared many times. Coverage ceases 3 residues before the CDR3 finishes, and the germline J gene fills in the end. V is TRBV20-1 and J is TRBJ1-1; 8 bases fit TRBD1. After removal of 0 bases from V and 6 bases from J, the junction contained 6 bases not matched to a gene. Per the germline V gene, CDR1 is DFQATT and CDR2 is SNEGSKA (reference sequence). The CDR3 covers 14 residues. The covered CDR3 bases are TGCAGTGCTAGAGATGACAGGGGAACAGCTGAA. Protein sequence: CSARDDRGTAE. The CDR3 as a whole reads CSARDDRGTAEAFF.

This clone was recorded at least ten times. Read coverage stops 3 residues before the CDR3 terminus; the germline J gene supplies the remainder. The rearrangement links TRBV6-2 or TRBV6-3 to TRBJ2-2; TRBD2 matches 9 bases. The junction had 8 bases not matched to a gene; V was cut back by 4 bases and J by 2 bases. The V gene's germline CDR1 is MNHEY and CDR2 SVGEGT. The CDR3 covers 17 residues. The part of the CDR3 DNA that was read is TGTGCCAGCAGTTCACCGGGACTAGCCCTTAACACCGGGGAG. This encodes CASSSPGLALNTGE. The complete CDR3 sequence is CASSSPGLALNTGELFF.

This clone was picked up many times. Partial CDR3 DNA: TGTGCCAGCAAGGGGGCGGACCTAGCCAAAAACATT. It codes for CASKGADLAKNI. The CDR3 in its entirety is CASKGADLAKNIQYF. The chain employs TRBV2 and TRBJ2-4; 7 nucleotides align to TRBD1. The read ends 3 residues early relative to the CDR3; the germline J gene fills the gap. J gave up 0 bases and V 7 bases, and 6 bases lay outside the gene matches. This CDR3 has 15 residues. Germline V gene lookup returns CDR1 SNHLY and CDR2 FYNNEI.

Many counts were recorded for this clone. The read terminates 3 residues ahead of where the CDR3 ends, so the germline J gene completes it. The chain uses TRBV14 and TRBJ2-7, with a possible D match to TRBD2 (6 bases). This CDR3 has 12 amino acids. V lost 6 bases, J lost 3 bases, and 9 bases lay in between. The germline V gene encodes CDR1 SGHDN and CDR2 FVKESK. This CDR3 is CASRGGNYEQYF. CDR3 DNA (partial): TGTGCCAGCAGGGGCGGGAACTACGAG. Full variable domain (missing parts from reference TRBV14 and TRBJ2-7): EAGVTQFPSHSVIEKGQTVTLRCDPISGHDNLYWYRRVMGKEIKFLLHFVKESKQDESGMPNNRFLAERTGGTYSTLKVQPAELEDSGVYFCASRGGNYEQYFGPGTRLTVT.

This clone was detected many times. CDR3 DNA (partial): TGCGCCAGCAGAATTTCGGACACCGGGGAG. As protein: CASRISDTGE. The CDR3 reads in full as CASRISDTGELFF. This chain uses TRBV5-1 with TRBJ2-2; no clear D gene. The read ends 3 residues before the CDR3 terminus; that terminus is restored from the germline J gene. The CDR3 sequence is 13 residues long. From germline, CDR1 is SGHRS and CDR2 YFSETQ. Deletions cut 5 bases from V and 3 bases from J, with 8 bases between.

This clone was recorded a few times. The CDR3 end falls 3 residues outside the read, so it is completed with the germline J gene. The rearrangement uses TRBV30 and TRBJ1-2, with D maybe TRBD1 (5 bases). Germline V CDR1 and CDR2: GTSNPN, SVGIG (reference sequence). This CDR3 contains 15 residues. The CDR3 is CAWSKGLAGTDTYTF. The CDR3 DNA, read in part, is TGTGCCTGGAGCAAGGGACTAGCGGGAACAGATACC. The full variable domain, with the rest looked up from reference TRBV30 and TRBJ1-2, is SQTIHQWPATLVQPVGSPLSLECTVEGTSNPNLYWYRQAAGRGLQLLFYSVGIGQISSEVPQNLSASRPQDRQFILSSKKLLLSDSGFYLCAWSKGLAGTDTYTFGSGTRLTVV.

This clone was found many times. Read data end 3 residues before the CDR3 end; the end is taken from the germline J gene. The chain carries TRBV19 and TRBJ1-5; D unclear. There are 16 residues in the CDR3. The ends were cut back, 1 base at V and 0 bases at J, with 10 bases in the middle. Germline V gene sequence: CDR1 LNHDA, CDR2 SQIVND (reference sequence). The CDR3 loop reads CASSIGVLYSNQPQHF. CDR3 DNA, as far as it was read: TGTGCCAGTAGTATAGGCGTACTCTATAGCAATCAGCCC.

Many counts were recorded for this clone. The read terminates 3 residues before the CDR3 end, so the remaining end is supplied by the germline J gene. The chain employs TRBV6-1 and TRBJ2-1, with a tentative D call TRBD2 (5 bases). V lost 6 bases and J 0 bases, leaving 12 bases between the germline ends. This CDR3 is 15 amino acids long. The germline V gene encodes CDR1 MNHNS and CDR2 SASEGT. The CDR3: CASREKRNSYNEQFF. The part of the CDR3 DNA that was read is TGTGCCAGCAGAGAAAAGCGGAACTCCTACAATGAG.

This clone was detected ten times or more. The sequence runs out 3 residues before the end of the CDR3; the remainder is reconstructed from the germline J gene. The V and J genes are TRBV28 and TRBJ2-2, with D hard to call. This CDR3 is built from 15 residues. V lost 4 bases and J 6 bases, leaving 15 bases between the germline ends. Germline assignment: CDR1 MDHEN and CDR2 SYDVKM. The sequenced CDR3 bases are TGTGCCAGCAGTTCTCCCCTTTTGCGATCCGGGGAG. Its protein is CASSSPLLRSGE. The full CDR3 protein is CASSSPLLRSGELFF.

In its sample, this clone was seen many times. The read comes to an end 3 residues before the CDR3 does, leaving the germline J gene to fill in the end. The V call is TRBV5-1, the J call TRBJ1-6, with D possibly TRBD1 on 5 matching bases. The CDR3 extends over 16 amino acids. The ends were cut back, 0 bases at V and 6 bases at J, with 13 bases in the middle. Germline V lookup: CDR1 SGHRS, CDR2 YFSETQ. The DNA read from the CDR3 is TGCGCCAGCAGCTTGGTATCGGGGCGGGGTAATTCACCC. The encoded protein is CASSLVSGRGNSP. The complete CDR3 protein is CASSLVSGRGNSPLHF.

This clone has at least ten counts. The read falls 3 residues short of the CDR3 end, and the missing part is taken from the germline J gene. J is TRBJ2-4 and V is TRBV20-1; D might be TRBD2 (5 bases). CDR3 size: 12 residues. Looked up from germline, CDR1 is DFQATT and CDR2 is SNEGSKA (reference sequence). Trimming pared 8 bases from V and 9 bases from J, leaving 17 bases between. CDR3 protein: CSSRRQEVIQYF. CDR3 DNA (partial): TGCAGTTCTCGCCGGCAGGAGGTCATT.

This clone occurred a few times. The read terminates 3 residues before the CDR3 end, so the remaining end is supplied by the germline J gene. The chain employs TRBV25-1 and TRBJ2-7, with D possibly TRBD1 on 6 matching bases. V lost 7 bases, J lost 4 bases, and 14 bases lay in between. The germline V gene has CDR1 MGHDK and CDR2 SYGVNS. The CDR3 spans 13 residues. Incomplete CDR3 DNA: TGTGCCAGCACGGACAGCCCGTTGTACGAG. Residues: CASTDSPLYE. The full CDR3 reads CASTDSPLYEQYF.

This clone came up many times. Read sequence stops 3 residues before the CDR3 end, and the germline J gene provides the missing end. V is TRBV20-1 and J is TRBJ2-2; 7 bases line up with TRBD1. Germline CDR1 reads DFQATT; CDR2 reads SNEGSKA (reference sequence). The CDR3 has 18 amino acids. With V trimmed by 1 base and J by 1 base, 12 bases remained unmatched. Incomplete CDR3 DNA: TGCAGTGCTAGAGGCTACGCCGACAGGGTAGGGAACACCGGGGAG. It is translated as CSARGYADRVGNTGE. The full CDR3 protein reads CSARGYADRVGNTGELFF.

This clone was seen ten or more times. The read comes to an end 3 residues before the CDR3 does, leaving the germline J gene to fill in the end. The V gene is TRBV5-6, the J gene TRBJ2-3, with D tentatively TRBD2 (6 bases). In germline, CDR1 is SGHDT, CDR2 YYEEEE. The CDR3 has 13 amino acids. Trimming removed 5 bases from V and 7 bases from J, with 14 bases in between. The DNA read from the CDR3 is TGTGCCAGCAGACTCCTAGCGTCGAATACG. This sequence encodes CASRLLASNT. The full CDR3 is CASRLLASNTQYF.

This clone was recorded at least ten times. The CDR3 is CASSLTSGSYNEQFF. The covered CDR3 bases are TGTGCCAGCAGTCTGACTAGCGGGAGCTACAATGAG. The chain recombines TRBV2 with TRBJ2-1; 12 bases line up with TRBD2. The read ends 3 residues early relative to the CDR3; the germline J gene fills the gap. V lost 5 bases to trimming and J lost 3 bases; unmatched junction nucleotides: 2. Germline CDR1 reads SNHLY; CDR2 reads FYNNEI. CDR3 size: 15 residues.

This clone was recorded many times. Coverage ceases 3 residues before the CDR3 finishes, and the germline J gene fills in the end. This rearrangement joins TRBV5-6 to TRBJ1-5, with D uncertain. The V gene's germline CDR1 is SGHDT and CDR2 YYEEEE. V shed 0 bases and J shed 3 bases, with 7 bases lying between them. CDR3 length equals 14 residues. CDR3 DNA (partial): TGTGCCAGCAGCTTGGGCGGGGTCAATCAGCCC. It codes for CASSLGGVNQP. The CDR3 in full is CASSLGGVNQPQHF.

This clone was seen repeatedly, ten times or more. The CDR3 extends 3 residues past the end of the read, so its final part is completed from the germline J gene. The rearrangement uses TRBV28 and TRBJ2-2, with 7 bases aligning to TRBD2. CDR1 and CDR2 from the germline V gene are MDHEN and SYDVKM. The CDR3 extends over 15 amino acids. Trimming removed 3 bases from V and 0 bases from J; junction bases left unmatched: 1. CDR3 residues: CASSFGGANTGELFF. The covered CDR3 bases are TGTGCCAGCAGTTTTGGGGGGGCGAACACCGGGGAG.

This clone appeared many times. The read stops 3 residues short of the end of the CDR3; the missing end is completed from the germline J gene. This rearrangement joins TRBV5-4 to TRBJ1-1; 7 nucleotides align to TRBD1. The V segment lost 0 bases and the J segment 3 bases; nucleotides outside the gene matches: 2. This CDR3 is 14 amino acids long. Germline values: CDR1 SGHNT, CDR2 YYREEE (reference sequence). The CDR3 bases that were read are TGTGCCAGCAGCTTGGGTGACAGGGACACTGAA. Its protein product is CASSLGDRDTE. The whole CDR3 reads CASSLGDRDTEAFF.